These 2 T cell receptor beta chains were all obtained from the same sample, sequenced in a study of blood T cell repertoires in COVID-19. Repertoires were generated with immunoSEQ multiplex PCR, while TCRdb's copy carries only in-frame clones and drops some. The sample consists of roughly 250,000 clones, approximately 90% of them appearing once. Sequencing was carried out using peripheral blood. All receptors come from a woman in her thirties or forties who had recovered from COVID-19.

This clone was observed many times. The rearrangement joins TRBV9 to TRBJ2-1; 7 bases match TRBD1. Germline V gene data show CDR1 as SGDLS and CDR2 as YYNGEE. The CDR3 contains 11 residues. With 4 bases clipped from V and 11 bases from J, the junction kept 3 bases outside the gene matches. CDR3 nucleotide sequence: TGTGCCAGCAGCACGGGACAGCAGCAGTTCTTC. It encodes CASSTGQQQFF. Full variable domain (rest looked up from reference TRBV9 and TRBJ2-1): DSGVTQTPKHLITATGQRVTLRCSPRSGDLSVYWYQQSLDQGLQFLIQYYNGEERAKGNILERFSAQQFPDLHSELNLSSLELGDSALYFCASSTGQQQFFGPGTRLTVL.

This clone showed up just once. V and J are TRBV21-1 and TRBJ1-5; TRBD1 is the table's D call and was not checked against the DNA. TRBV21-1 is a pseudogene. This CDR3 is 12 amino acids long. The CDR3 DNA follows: TGTGCCAGCAATAGCAGGGATCAGCCCCAGCATTTT. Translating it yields CASNSRDQPQHF.